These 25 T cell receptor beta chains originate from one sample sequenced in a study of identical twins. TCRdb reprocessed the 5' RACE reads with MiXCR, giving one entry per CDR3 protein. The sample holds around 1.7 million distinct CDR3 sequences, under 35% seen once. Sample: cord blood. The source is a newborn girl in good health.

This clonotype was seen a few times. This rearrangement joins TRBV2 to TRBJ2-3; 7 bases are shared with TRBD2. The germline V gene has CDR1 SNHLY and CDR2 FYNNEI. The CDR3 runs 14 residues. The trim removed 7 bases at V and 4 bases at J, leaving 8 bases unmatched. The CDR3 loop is CASKRRLAADTQYF. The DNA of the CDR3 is TGTGCCAGCAAAAGGAGACTAGCTGCAGATACGCAGTATTTT.

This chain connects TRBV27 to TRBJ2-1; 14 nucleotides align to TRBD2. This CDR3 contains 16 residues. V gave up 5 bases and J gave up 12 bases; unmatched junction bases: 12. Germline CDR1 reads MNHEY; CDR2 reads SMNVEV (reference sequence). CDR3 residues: CASSITGTSGSLGQFF. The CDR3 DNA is TGTGCCAGCAGTATAACCGGGACTAGCGGGAGTTTAGGGCAGTTCTTC.

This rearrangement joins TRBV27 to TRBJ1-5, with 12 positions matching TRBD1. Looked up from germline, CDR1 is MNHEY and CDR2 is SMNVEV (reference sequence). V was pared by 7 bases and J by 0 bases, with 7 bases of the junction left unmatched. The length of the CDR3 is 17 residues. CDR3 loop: CASMKGQGAYSNQPQHF. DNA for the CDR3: TGTGCCAGCATGAAGGGACAGGGGGCCTATAGCAATCAGCCCCAGCATTTT.

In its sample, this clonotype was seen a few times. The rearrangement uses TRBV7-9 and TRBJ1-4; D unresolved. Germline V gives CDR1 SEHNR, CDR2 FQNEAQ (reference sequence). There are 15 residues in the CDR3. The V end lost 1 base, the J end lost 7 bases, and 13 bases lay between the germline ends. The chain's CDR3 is CASSLVSGMGEKLFF. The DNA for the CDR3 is TGTGCCAGCAGCTTAGTATCCGGGATGGGTGAAAAACTGTTTTTT.

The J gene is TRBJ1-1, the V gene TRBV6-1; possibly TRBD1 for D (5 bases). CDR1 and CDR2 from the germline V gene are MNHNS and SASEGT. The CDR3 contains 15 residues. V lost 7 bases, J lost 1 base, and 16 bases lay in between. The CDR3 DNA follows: TGTGCCAGCACCACGGACATGGGGGGGAACACTGAAGCTTTCTTT. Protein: CASTTDMGGNTEAFF.

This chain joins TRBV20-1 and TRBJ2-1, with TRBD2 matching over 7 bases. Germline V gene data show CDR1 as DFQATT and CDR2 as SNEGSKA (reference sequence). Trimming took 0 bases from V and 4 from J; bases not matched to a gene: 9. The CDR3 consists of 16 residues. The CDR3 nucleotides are TGCAGTGCTAGAGATAGCGGGTGGCCTGCTTACAATGAGCAGTTCTTC. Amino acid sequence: CSARDSGWPAYNEQFF.

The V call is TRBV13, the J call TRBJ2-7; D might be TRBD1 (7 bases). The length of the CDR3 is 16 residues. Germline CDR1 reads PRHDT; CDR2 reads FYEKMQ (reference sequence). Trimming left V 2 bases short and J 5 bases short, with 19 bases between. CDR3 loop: CASSLMEGASLDEQYF. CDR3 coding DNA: TGTGCCAGCAGCTTAATGGAGGGGGCGTCACTTGACGAGCAGTACTTC.

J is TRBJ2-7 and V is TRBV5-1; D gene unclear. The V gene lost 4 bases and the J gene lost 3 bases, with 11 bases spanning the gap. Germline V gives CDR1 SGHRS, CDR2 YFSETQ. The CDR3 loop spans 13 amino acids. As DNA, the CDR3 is TGCGCCAGCAGCCAACGTCGGTTCTACGAGCAGTACTTC. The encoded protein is CASSQRRFYEQYF.

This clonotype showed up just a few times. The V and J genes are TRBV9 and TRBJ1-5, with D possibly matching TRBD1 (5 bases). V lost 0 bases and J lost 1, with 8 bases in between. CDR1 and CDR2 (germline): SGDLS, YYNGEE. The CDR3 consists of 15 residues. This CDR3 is CASSVGGTSNQPQHF. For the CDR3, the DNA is TGTGCCAGCAGCGTAGGTGGGACCAGCAATCAGCCCCAGCATTTT.

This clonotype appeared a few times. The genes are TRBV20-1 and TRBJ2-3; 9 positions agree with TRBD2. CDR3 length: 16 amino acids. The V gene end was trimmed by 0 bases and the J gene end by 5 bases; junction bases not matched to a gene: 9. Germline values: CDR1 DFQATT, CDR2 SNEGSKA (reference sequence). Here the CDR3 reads CSARDRSGSRKDTQYF. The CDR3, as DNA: TGCAGTGCTAGAGACCGTAGCGGGAGTAGAAAAGATACGCAGTATTTT.

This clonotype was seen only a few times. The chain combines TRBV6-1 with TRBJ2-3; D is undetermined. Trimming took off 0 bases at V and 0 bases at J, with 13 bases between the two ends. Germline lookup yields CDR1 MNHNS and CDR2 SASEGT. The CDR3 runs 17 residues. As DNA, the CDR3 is TGTGCCAGCAGTGAAGCGAGGATAGTAGTGAGCACAGATACGCAGTATTTT. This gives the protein CASSEARIVVSTDTQYF.

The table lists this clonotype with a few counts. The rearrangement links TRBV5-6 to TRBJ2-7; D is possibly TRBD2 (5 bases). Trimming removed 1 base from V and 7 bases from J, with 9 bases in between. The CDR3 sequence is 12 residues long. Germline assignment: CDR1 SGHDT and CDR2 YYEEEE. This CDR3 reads CASSLNGDEQYF. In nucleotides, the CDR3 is TGTGCCAGCAGCTTGAACGGGGATGAGCAGTACTTC.

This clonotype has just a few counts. The CDR3 is CSARDIRRANYGYTF. The DNA for the CDR3 is TGCAGTGCTAGAGATATTCGGAGAGCTAACTATGGCTACACCTTC. V gene TRBV20-1 combines with J gene TRBJ1-2, with D unclear. Per germline, CDR1 DFQATT and CDR2 SNEGSKA (reference sequence). The CDR3 is 15 residues long. Trimming took 0 bases from V and 0 from J, leaving 11 bases between them.

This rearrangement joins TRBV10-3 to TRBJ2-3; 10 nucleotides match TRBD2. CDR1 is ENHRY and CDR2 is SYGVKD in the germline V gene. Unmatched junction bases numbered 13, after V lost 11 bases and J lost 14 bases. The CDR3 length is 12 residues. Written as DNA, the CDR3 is TGTGCCGTTGCGCCTGGACTAGCGGTAACGTATTTT. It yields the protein CAVAPGLAVTYF.

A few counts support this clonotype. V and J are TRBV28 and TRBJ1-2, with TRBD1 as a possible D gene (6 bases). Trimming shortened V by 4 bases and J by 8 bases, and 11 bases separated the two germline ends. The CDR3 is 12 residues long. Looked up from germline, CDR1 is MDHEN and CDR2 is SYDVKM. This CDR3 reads CASSYTGSGYTF. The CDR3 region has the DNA TGTGCCAGCAGTTATACAGGGTCCGGCTACACCTTC.

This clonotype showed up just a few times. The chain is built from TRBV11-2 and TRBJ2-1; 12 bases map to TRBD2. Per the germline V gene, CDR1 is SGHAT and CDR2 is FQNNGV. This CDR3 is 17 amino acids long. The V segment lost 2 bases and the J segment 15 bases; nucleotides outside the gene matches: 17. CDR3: CASSLFAGTSGLKIPFF. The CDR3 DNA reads TGTGCCAGCAGCTTATTTGCCGGGACTAGCGGGCTTAAGATCCCGTTCTTC.

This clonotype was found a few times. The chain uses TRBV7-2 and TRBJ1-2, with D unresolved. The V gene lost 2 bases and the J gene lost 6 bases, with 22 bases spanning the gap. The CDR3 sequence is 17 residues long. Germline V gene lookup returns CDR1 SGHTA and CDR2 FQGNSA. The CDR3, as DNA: TGTGCCAGCAGCTTATCTCTCCGGGTTGCAGTTGGGAATGGCTACACCTTC. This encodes CASSLSLRVAVGNGYTF.

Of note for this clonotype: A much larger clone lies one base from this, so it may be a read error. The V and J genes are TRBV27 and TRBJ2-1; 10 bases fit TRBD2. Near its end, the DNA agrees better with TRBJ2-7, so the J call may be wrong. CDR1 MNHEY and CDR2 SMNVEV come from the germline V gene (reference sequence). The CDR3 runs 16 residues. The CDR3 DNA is TGTGCCAGCAGTTTACTCGGACTAGCGGTCTACAATGAGCAGTACTTC. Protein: CASSLLGLAVYNEQYF.

The CDR3 sequence is CATQGTGGPNTDTQYF. The CDR3 DNA reads TGTGCCACTCAAGGGACAGGTGGTCCAAACACAGATACGCAGTATTTT. The chain combines TRBV24-1 with TRBJ2-3; 8 bases match TRBD1. Germline V gene lookup returns CDR1 KGHDR and CDR2 SFDVKD. The CDR3 length is 16 residues. With 10 bases clipped from V and 2 bases from J, the junction kept 13 bases outside the gene matches.

The CDR3 spells CASSKLASGYSYNEQFF. DNA for the CDR3: TGTGCCAGCAGCAAACTGGCTAGCGGATACTCCTACAATGAGCAGTTCTTC. The chain links TRBV21-1 to TRBJ2-1; TRBD2 reflects the table's D call only, with no check against the DNA. TRBV21-1 is a pseudogene locus. The CDR3 has 17 residues.

This CDR3 is CASSTGLAGEGEQYF. CDR3 nucleotide sequence: TGTGCCAGCAGTACGGGACTAGCGGGAGAGGGAGAGCAGTACTTC. V is TRBV7-2 and J is TRBJ2-4, with 14 bases matching TRBD2. The CDR3 sequence is 15 residues long. The J segment lost 13 bases and the V segment lost 6 bases, leaving 11 bases of the junction unmatched. Germline values: CDR1 SGHTA, CDR2 FQGNSA.

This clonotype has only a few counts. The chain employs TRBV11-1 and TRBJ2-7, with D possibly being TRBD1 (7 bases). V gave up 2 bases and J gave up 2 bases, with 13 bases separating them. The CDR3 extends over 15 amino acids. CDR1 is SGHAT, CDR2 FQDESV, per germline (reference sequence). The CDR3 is CASSLRRGQPYEQYF. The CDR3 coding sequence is TGTGCCAGCAGCTTACGGCGGGGACAGCCCTACGAGCAGTACTTC.

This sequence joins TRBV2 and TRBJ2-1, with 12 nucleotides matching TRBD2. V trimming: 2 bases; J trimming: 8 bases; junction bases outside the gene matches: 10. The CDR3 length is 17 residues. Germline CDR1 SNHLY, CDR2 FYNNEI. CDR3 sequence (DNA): TGTGCCAGCAGTGAACCGATACTAGCGGGAGGAGGGGATGAGCAGTTCTTC. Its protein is CASSEPILAGGGDEQFF. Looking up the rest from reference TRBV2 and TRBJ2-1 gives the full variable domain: EPEVTQTPSHQVTQMGQEVILRCVPISNHLYFYWYRQILGQKVEFLVSFYNNEISEKSEIFDDQFSVERPDGSNFTLKIRSTKLEDSAMYFCASSEPILAGGGDEQFFGPGTRLTVL.

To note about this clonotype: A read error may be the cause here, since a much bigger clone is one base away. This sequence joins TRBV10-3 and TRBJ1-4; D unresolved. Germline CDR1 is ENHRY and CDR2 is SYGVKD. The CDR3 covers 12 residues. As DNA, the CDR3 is TGTGCCATCAGTGAGCCGCGTGAAGAACTGTTTTTT. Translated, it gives CAISEPREELFF.

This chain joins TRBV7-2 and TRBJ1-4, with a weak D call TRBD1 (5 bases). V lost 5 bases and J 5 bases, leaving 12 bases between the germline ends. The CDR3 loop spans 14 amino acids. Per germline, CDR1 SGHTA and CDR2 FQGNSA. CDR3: CASSGGLRNEKLFF. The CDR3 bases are TGTGCCAGCAGCGGGGGGTTAAGGAATGAAAAACTGTTTTTT.